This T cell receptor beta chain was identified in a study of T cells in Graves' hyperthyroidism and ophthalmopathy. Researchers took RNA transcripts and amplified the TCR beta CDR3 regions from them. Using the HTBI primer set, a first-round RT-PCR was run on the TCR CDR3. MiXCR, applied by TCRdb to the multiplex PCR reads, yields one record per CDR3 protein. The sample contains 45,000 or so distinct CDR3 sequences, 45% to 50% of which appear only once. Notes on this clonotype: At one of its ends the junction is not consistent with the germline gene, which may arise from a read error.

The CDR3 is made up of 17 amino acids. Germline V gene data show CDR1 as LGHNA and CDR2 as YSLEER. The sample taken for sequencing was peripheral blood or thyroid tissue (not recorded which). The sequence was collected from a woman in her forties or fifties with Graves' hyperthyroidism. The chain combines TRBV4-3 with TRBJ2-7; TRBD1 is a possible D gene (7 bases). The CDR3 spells CASSFHLRDSRGYEQHF. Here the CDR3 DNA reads TGCGCCAGCAGCTTCCATCTGCGGGACAGCAGAGGCTACGAGCAGCACTTC.